This TCR beta chain was retrieved from a study of identifying expanded T cells in peripheral blood. Details on this clone: Its antigen is still unknown.

Sequencing was performed with immunoSEQ multiplex PCR; in TCRdb, only in-frame clones are kept and a portion is missing. The table has over 80,000 clones, about 86% seen once. Healthy donors had no documented immune events, such as infections, while sampled. Germline CDR1 and CDR2: SNHLY and FYNNEI. The CDR3 is 12 residues long. With 7 bases removed from V and 8 bases from J, the gap between germline ends came to 12 bases. Study-wide results and caveats: Across healthy donors, higher total template counts meant significantly greater approximately two-week count variance. Over approximately two and four weeks, about 16 and 20 clones changed, versus 1.2 between replicates.

The sequence derives from a person between 18 and 75 years old in good health. What was sequenced was blood. The J gene is TRBJ1-5, the V gene TRBV2; D is unclear. CDR3 DNA sequence: TGTGCCAGCACTATTGACGAGAAGCCCCAGCATTTT. Amino acids: CASTIDEKPQHF.